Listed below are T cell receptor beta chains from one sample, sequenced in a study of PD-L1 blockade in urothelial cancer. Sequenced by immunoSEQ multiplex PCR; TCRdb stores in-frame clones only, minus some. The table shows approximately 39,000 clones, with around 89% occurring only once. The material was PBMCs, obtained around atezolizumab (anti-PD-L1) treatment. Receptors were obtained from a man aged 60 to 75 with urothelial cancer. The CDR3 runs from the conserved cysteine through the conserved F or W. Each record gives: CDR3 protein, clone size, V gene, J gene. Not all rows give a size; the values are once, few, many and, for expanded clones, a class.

CDR3 protein: CASSLGGAGGYEQYF
clone size: .
V gene: TRBV11-2
J gene: TRBJ2-7

CDR3 protein: CASTSGYGYTF
clone size: .
V gene: TRBV27
J gene: TRBJ1-2

CDR3 protein: CASHRQGLSNQPQHF
clone size: .
V gene: TRBV28
J gene: TRBJ1-5

CDR3 protein: CASTRTGRVGNQPQHF
clone size: once
V gene: TRBV27
J gene: TRBJ1-5

CDR3 protein: CASSSIADTQYF
clone size: .
V gene: TRBV6-5
J gene: TRBJ2-3

CDR3 protein: CASSPGLLTDTQYF
clone size: .
V gene: TRBV19
J gene: TRBJ2-3

CDR3 protein: CASRVGGRAADTQYF
clone size: .
V gene: TRBV19
J gene: TRBJ2-3

CDR3 protein: CASSFNGGGTGDGYTF
clone size: .
V gene: TRBV28
J gene: TRBJ1-2

CDR3 protein: CASSPSRDTEAFF
clone size: .
V gene: TRBV7-3
J gene: TRBJ1-1

CDR3 protein: CASSLRQTSGNTIYF
clone size: .
V gene: TRBV4-2
J gene: TRBJ1-3

CDR3 protein: CASTPPGLAGAFNEQFF
clone size: .
V gene: TRBV28
J gene: TRBJ2-1

CDR3 protein: CATSPRGGSYEQYF
clone size: .
V gene: TRBV19
J gene: TRBJ2-7

CDR3 protein: CASSRLVTGGGNEQYF
clone size: .
V gene: TRBV21-1
J gene: TRBJ2-7

CDR3 protein: CASSETVSYEQYF
clone size: .
V gene: TRBV2
J gene: TRBJ2-7

CDR3 protein: CASSLPGQETQYF
clone size: .
V gene: TRBV28
J gene: TRBJ2-5

CDR3 protein: CASSQGTAHGYTF
clone size: .
V gene: TRBV14
J gene: TRBJ1-2

CDR3 protein: CASLGGIGQPQHF
clone size: once
V gene: TRBV19
J gene: TRBJ1-5

CDR3 protein: CASSPANEQFF
clone size: .
V gene: TRBV18
J gene: TRBJ2-1

CDR3 protein: CASSPRTGPNEKLFF
clone size: .
V gene: TRBV18
J gene: TRBJ1-4

CDR3 protein: CASSDHRGGGFSPLHF
clone size: .
V gene: TRBV4-2
J gene: TRBJ1-6

CDR3 protein: CASSFTGTGGYEQYF
clone size: once
V gene: TRBV7-9
J gene: TRBJ2-7

CDR3 protein: CASSPSGGNTGELFF
clone size: .
V gene: TRBV5-4
J gene: TRBJ2-2

CDR3 protein: CASSLRGQSSGNTIYF
clone size: .
V gene: TRBV11-2
J gene: TRBJ1-3

CDR3 protein: CASSVGLAGRSSSYEQYF
clone size: once
V gene: TRBV6-1
J gene: TRBJ2-7

CDR3 protein: CAGGGGHF
clone size: .
V gene: TRBV30
J gene: TRBJ2-7

CDR3 protein: CASSLANRGNTEAFF
clone size: .
V gene: TRBV18
J gene: TRBJ1-1

CDR3 protein: CASSRGQGSTEAFF
clone size: .
V gene: TRBV5-4
J gene: TRBJ1-1

CDR3 protein: CSVVASGGAGNEQFF
clone size: .
V gene: TRBV29-1
J gene: TRBJ2-1

CDR3 protein: CASSQGDRGDSPLHF
clone size: .
V gene: TRBV4-2
J gene: TRBJ1-6

CDR3 protein: CASSSPGQHYEQYF
clone size: .
V gene: TRBV28
J gene: TRBJ2-7

CDR3 protein: CASSLLNSGYGYTF
clone size: .
V gene: TRBV5-5
J gene: TRBJ1-2

CDR3 protein: CASSPPSAASYEQYF
clone size: .
V gene: TRBV18
J gene: TRBJ2-7

CDR3 protein: CASRKTGGIGEKLFF
clone size: once
V gene: TRBV19
J gene: TRBJ1-4

CDR3 protein: CASSNREPNSPLHF
clone size: .
V gene: TRBV19
J gene: TRBJ1-6

CDR3 protein: CASSLADGGVGEKLFF
clone size: .
V gene: TRBV5-4
J gene: TRBJ1-4

CDR3 protein: CASSLASTSGGGTDTQYF
clone size: .
V gene: TRBV5-4
J gene: TRBJ2-3

CDR3 protein: CASSWSRRGAGETQYF
clone size: once
V gene: TRBV11-2
J gene: TRBJ2-5

CDR3 protein: CASSPQGSTDTQYF
clone size: few
V gene: TRBV7-2
J gene: TRBJ2-3

CDR3 protein: CASSYVLAGTTDTQYF
clone size: .
V gene: TRBV6-5
J gene: TRBJ2-3

CDR3 protein: CASSPGIASDTQYF
clone size: once
V gene: TRBV27
J gene: TRBJ2-3

CDR3 protein: CASGQGYSKTQYF
clone size: .
V gene: TRBV2
J gene: TRBJ2-5

CDR3 protein: CASSRATSGKETQYF
clone size: .
V gene: TRBV5-1
J gene: TRBJ2-5

CDR3 protein: CASSLADGYEQYF
clone size: .
V gene: TRBV11-1
J gene: TRBJ2-7

CDR3 protein: CASSSIQGQETQYF
clone size: .
V gene: TRBV27
J gene: TRBJ2-5

CDR3 protein: CAWSGTSGSRYNEQFF
clone size: .
V gene: TRBV30
J gene: TRBJ2-1

CDR3 protein: CASSLTSGRSRELFF
clone size: .
V gene: TRBV5-4
J gene: TRBJ2-2

CDR3 protein: CAYEAAGSTDTQYF
clone size: .
V gene: TRBV30
J gene: TRBJ2-3

CDR3 protein: CASSGGAVYEQYF
clone size: few
V gene: TRBV2
J gene: TRBJ2-7

CDR3 protein: CASSQPGVWPLLAKNIQYF
clone size: .
V gene: TRBV6-4
J gene: TRBJ2-4

CDR3 protein: CASSWGGETQYF
clone size: .
V gene: TRBV5-6
J gene: TRBJ2-5